The T cell receptor beta chain described here comes from a study of blood T cell repertoires in COVID-19. As for the study in general: Both acute and convalescent COVID-19 samples were obtained from the United States, Italy and Spain. PBMCs, B-cell-depleted T cells, or T cells were the source of the cDNA or gDNA that made up the material.

The ends were cut back, 11 bases at V and 0 bases at J, with 11 bases in the middle. This CDR3 spans 13 amino acids. Germline V gene data show CDR1 as LNHDA and CDR2 as SQIVND (reference sequence). This clone was observed a few times. In the original processing: Cell counts per sample came from amplifying reference gene primers. TCRdb keeps only in-frame clones here, not all; method: immunoSEQ multiplex PCR. Clonal size and the V and J genes are those of that table, whereas D and trimming came from the DNA. The repertoire consists of under 75,000 clones, with around 70% occurring once and the leading ten covering around 20%.

The chain has TRBV19 and TRBJ1-5; no clear D gene. Material for sequencing was peripheral blood. This TCR came from a woman aged 45-60 years with active or convalescent COVID-19. CDR3 loop: CAGGRNSNQPQHF. The CDR3 coding sequence is TGTGCCGGAGGGCGGAATAGCAATCAGCCCCAGCATTTT.